The 18 T cell receptor beta chains below all came from one sample that was sequenced in a study of technical replicates of blood from a handful of donors. Using immunoSEQ multiplex PCR, the repertoire was profiled, and TCRdb retains in-frame clones only, with some absent. The repertoire consists of tens of thousands of clones, with roughly 94% occurring once and the leading ten covering 0.39%. Sequenced input: T cells isolated from PBMCs. The receptors shown here come from a human donor in good health.

This clone has just one count. The rearrangement joins TRBV27 to TRBJ2-1; D may be TRBD2 (5 bases). V lost 2 bases and J lost 8, with 10 bases in between. CDR3 size: 13 residues. CDR1 is MNHEY and CDR2 is SMNVEV in the germline V gene (reference sequence). The CDR3 sequence is CASSLRGYDEQFF. The DNA of the CDR3 is TGTGCCAGCAGTTTACGCGGGTACGATGAGCAGTTCTTC.

The gene calls are TRBV5-4 and TRBJ2-3, with 14 positions matching TRBD2. The length of the CDR3 is 16 residues. Losses at the gene ends were 3 bases for V and 3 bases for J; bases not matched to a gene: 3. Germline V lookup: CDR1 SGHNT, CDR2 YYREEE (reference sequence). The DNA of the CDR3 is TGTGCCAGCAGCTGGGGACTAGCGGGAGTTACAGATACGCAGTATTTT. It specifies CASSWGLAGVTDTQYF.

V and J are TRBV19 and TRBJ1-2, with 10 bases identical to TRBD1. CDR3 length equals 14 residues. Trimming cost V 3 bases and J 5 bases; bases outside gene matches: 3. In germline, CDR1 is LNHDA, CDR2 SQIVND (reference sequence). The CDR3 bases are TGTGCCAGTAGTATTAGGGGACAGGGGTATGGCTACACCTTC. Amino acids: CASSIRGQGYGYTF.

The gene calls are TRBV10-3 and TRBJ1-4, with 7 positions matching TRBD1. Germline-derived CDR1 and CDR2 are ENHRY and SYGVKD. This CDR3 comprises 15 residues. V was clipped by 0 bases and J by 4 bases; unmatched bases: 2. The CDR3 is CAISESWDSNEKLFF. DNA of the CDR3: TGTGCCATCAGTGAGTCTTGGGACAGTAATGAAAAACTGTTTTTT.

This clone has just one count. The J gene is TRBJ2-6, the V gene TRBV7-2; 8 nucleotides agree with TRBD1. The ends lost 5 bases at V and 0 bases at J; junction bases unmatched: 9. CDR3 length: 18 amino acids. The germline V gene has CDR1 SGHTA and CDR2 FQGNSA. The CDR3 bases are TGTGCCAGCAGCCCGTCCGGGACAGGAAGCTCTGGGGCCAACGTCCTGACTTTC. It is translated as CASSPSGTGSSGANVLTF. The full variable domain, in which reference TRBV7-2 and TRBJ2-6 provide the parts outside the CDR3, is GAGVSQSPSNKVTEKGKDVELRCDPISGHTALYWYRQSLGQGLEFLIYFQGNSAPDKSGLPSDRFSAERTGGSVSTLTIQRTQQEDSAVYLCASSPSGTGSSGANVLTFGAGSRLTVL.

This clone was seen just once. V gene TRBV27 combines with J gene TRBJ2-7; tentative D call: TRBD2 (6 bases). CDR1 and CDR2 from the germline V gene are MNHEY and SMNVEV (reference sequence). Trimming cost V 3 bases and J 4 bases, with 16 bases left between them. The CDR3 totals 15 residues. The DNA for the CDR3 is TGTGCCAGCAGTTTTGGGGGACTGGGCCGTTACGAGCAGTACTTC. It translates to CASSFGGLGRYEQYF.

V and J are TRBV27 and TRBJ2-7; possibly TRBD1 for D (6 bases). CDR3 length equals 15 residues. The V end was cut by 6 bases, the J end by 1 base, with 16 bases between. Germline V CDR1 and CDR2: MNHEY, SMNVEV (reference sequence). CDR3 in amino acids: CASSRGQFQSYEQYF. The CDR3 DNA reads as TGTGCCAGCAGCCGAGGACAGTTTCAGTCCTACGAGCAGTACTTC.

V usage is TRBV2 and J usage is TRBJ2-2, with TRBD2 matching over 12 bases. The CDR3 has 16 residues. With V trimmed by 6 bases and J by 7 bases, 9 bases remained unmatched. The germline gives CDR1 SNHLY, CDR2 FYNNEI. CDR3 DNA: TGTGCCAGCAGGCGGCCGACTAGCGGGAGTAACGGGGAGCTGTTTTTT. Encoded protein: CASRRPTSGSNGELFF.

V and J are TRBV4-1 and TRBJ1-1; D gene unclear. V shed 1 base and J shed 6 bases, with 9 bases lying between them. Germline V gives CDR1 MGHRA, CDR2 YSYEKL. The CDR3 is made up of 13 amino acids. CDR3 DNA: TGCGCCAGCAGCCAAGTACCCTACGCTGAAGCTTTCTTT. Translated, it gives CASSQVPYAEAFF.

The rearrangement joins TRBV5-1 to TRBJ1-5; unclear D gene. Germline V gene data show CDR1 as SGHRS and CDR2 as YFSETQ. The CDR3 runs 16 residues. V shed 0 bases and J shed 1 base, with 11 bases lying between them. The DNA of the CDR3 is TGCGCCAGCAGCTTGGGGGGAGCCGGGAGCAATCAGCCCCAGCATTTT. Translating it yields CASSLGGAGSNQPQHF.

The chain combines TRBV6-5 with TRBJ1-5; 7 bases fit TRBD1. Germline loops: CDR1 MNHEY, CDR2 SVGAGI. The V and J ends lost 2 bases and 1 base, in that order; junction bases with no gene match: 2. The CDR3 totals 15 residues. CDR3 bases: TGTGCCAGCAGTTACGGACAGGAGAGCAATCAGCCCCAGCATTTT. This encodes CASSYGQESNQPQHF.

The chain combines TRBV28 with TRBJ2-1; the D is unclear. The germline V gene has CDR1 MDHEN and CDR2 SYDVKM. Between the trimmed V and J ends, which lost 5 bases and 7 bases, there was a span of 6 bases. This CDR3 has 11 amino acids. CDR3 residues: CASSPSNEQFF. The CDR3 DNA sequence: TGTGCCAGCAGTCCATCAAATGAGCAGTTCTTC.

This clone was picked up one time. The chain recombines TRBV9 with TRBJ1-2, with 9 bases lining up with TRBD1. The germline V gene encodes CDR1 SGDLS and CDR2 YYNGEE. This CDR3 region has 15 residues. Losses at the gene ends were 0 bases for V and 4 bases for J; bases not matched to a gene: 4. As DNA, the CDR3 is TGTGCCAGCAGCGTAGGCGGGACAGGGAGCTATGGCTACACCTTC. Translation gives CASSVGGTGSYGYTF.

This clone was found once. This chain uses TRBV9 with TRBJ1-1; 7 bases are shared with TRBD1. The V gene end was trimmed by 0 bases and the J gene end by 11 bases; junction bases not matched to a gene: 13. This CDR3 spans 15 amino acids. Germline CDR1 reads SGDLS; CDR2 reads YYNGEE. The CDR3 DNA reads as TGTGCCAGCAGCGTAGCCCCCGGGACAGCGGTTGAGGCTTTCTTT. Protein product: CASSVAPGTAVEAFF.

V gene TRBV5-8 combines with J gene TRBJ1-1, with D unresolved. Germline V gives CDR1 SGHTS, CDR2 YDEGEE. V lost 4 bases and J 4 bases, leaving 17 bases between the germline ends. This CDR3 region has 15 residues. The CDR3 reads CASSPRLTARTEAFF. CDR3 DNA sequence: TGTGCCAGCAGCCCACGATTAACAGCTCGCACTGAAGCTTTCTTT.

In DNA form, the CDR3 reads TGTGCCAGCAGCTCCGGGACTAAATCCTACGAGCAGTACTTC. Amino acids: CASSSGTKSYEQYF. The chain employs TRBV7-9 and TRBJ2-7; 7 bases map to TRBD2. In germline, CDR1 is SEHNR, CDR2 FQNEAQ (reference sequence). The CDR3 extends over 14 amino acids. J lost 1 base, V lost 4 bases, and 4 bases had no gene match.

Written as DNA, the CDR3 is TGTGCCAGCAGCTTAGCGCCTGTTAGGAGCGGAAACACCATATATTTT. It is translated as CASSLAPVRSGNTIYF. The chain joins TRBV7-9 to TRBJ1-3; D gene uncertain. The length of the CDR3 is 16 residues. Germline CDR1 and CDR2: SEHNR and FQNEAQ (reference sequence). The ends were cut back, 0 bases at V and 4 bases at J, with 13 bases in the middle.

This chain's CDR3 is CASSESGEGTSNEQFF. In nucleotides, the CDR3 is TGTGCCAGCAGTGAATCGGGGGAGGGGACAAGTAATGAGCAGTTCTTC. The chain employs TRBV6-1 and TRBJ2-1; a weak D match, TRBD2 (7 bases). Germline CDR1 MNHNS, CDR2 SASEGT. Trimming took 2 bases from V and 7 from J, leaving 18 bases between them. The CDR3 has 16 residues.